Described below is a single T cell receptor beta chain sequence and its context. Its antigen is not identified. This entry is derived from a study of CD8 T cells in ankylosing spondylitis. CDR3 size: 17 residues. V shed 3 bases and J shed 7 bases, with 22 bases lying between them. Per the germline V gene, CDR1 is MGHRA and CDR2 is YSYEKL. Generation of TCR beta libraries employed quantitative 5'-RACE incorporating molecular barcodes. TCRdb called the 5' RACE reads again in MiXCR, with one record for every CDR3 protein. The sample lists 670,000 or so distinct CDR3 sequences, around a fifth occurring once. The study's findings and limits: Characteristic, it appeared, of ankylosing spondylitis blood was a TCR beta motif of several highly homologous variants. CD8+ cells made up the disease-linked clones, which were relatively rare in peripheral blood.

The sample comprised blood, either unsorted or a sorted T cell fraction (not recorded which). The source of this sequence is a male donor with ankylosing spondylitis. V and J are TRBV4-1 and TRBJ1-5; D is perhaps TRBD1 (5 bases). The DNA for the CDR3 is TGCGCCAGCAGCCACGAGAATCGGGGAGGGGCGCGGCAGCCCCAGCATTTT. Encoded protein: CASSHENRGGARQPQHF.